Presented here are 22 T cell receptor beta chains from one specimen sequenced in a study of blood T cell repertoires in COVID-19. Clones were sequenced by immunoSEQ multiplex PCR, and TCRdb holds only the in-frame ones, with some missing. Found here are 150,000 to 200,000 clones, over 75% of them singletons; the top ten hold roughly 11%. The sequenced sample was PBMCs or T cells enriched from blood (not recorded which). Every receptor here comes from a man aged 45 to 65 who had recovered from COVID-19.

V is TRBV27 and J is TRBJ1-2, with TRBD1 identical over 9 bases. The V segment lost 6 bases and the J segment 8 bases; nucleotides outside the gene matches: 13. This CDR3 comprises 15 residues. Germline loops: CDR1 MNHEY, CDR2 SMNVEV (reference sequence). CDR3 sequence: CASRFRGQGYRGYTF. The CDR3 DNA reads TGTGCCAGCAGATTTCGAGGACAGGGGTATCGGGGCTACACCTTC.

As regards this clone: Other DNA sequences in this sample translate to the same CDR3. The chain recombines TRBV5-1 with TRBJ1-4, with TRBD1 as a possible D gene (5 bases). The CDR3 extends over 13 amino acids. Trimming stripped 4 bases from V and 4 bases from J, with 8 bases between. Germline CDR1 SGHRS, CDR2 YFSETQ. For the CDR3, the DNA is TGCGCCAGCAGCAGGGGCAGTAATGAAAAACTGTTTTTT. Residues: CASSRGSNEKLFF. Drawing the rest from reference TRBV5-1 and TRBJ1-4, the complete variable domain is KAGVTQTPRYLIKTRGQQVTLSCSPISGHRSVSWYQQTPGQGLQFLFEYFSETQRNKGNFPGRFSGRQFSNSRSEMNVSTLELGDSALYLCASSRGSNEKLFFGSGTQLSVL.

The gene calls are TRBV29-1 and TRBJ2-7; D is unresolved. This CDR3 has 12 amino acids. The germline gives CDR1 SQVTM, CDR2 ANQGSEA. V shed 4 bases and J shed 0 bases, with 7 bases lying between them. The CDR3: CSVGGTSYEQYF. The CDR3 nucleotides read TGCAGCGTTGGCGGCACCTCCTACGAGCAGTACTTC.

The rearrangement joins TRBV3-1 (or the pseudogene TRBV3-2) to TRBJ2-7, with D possibly being TRBD1 (5 bases). The CDR3 has 13 residues. Germline V gene data show CDR1 as LGHDT and CDR2 as YNNKEL (reference sequence). With 0 bases removed from V and 2 bases from J, the gap between germline ends came to 5 bases. In DNA form, the CDR3 reads TGTGCCAGCAGCCAAGAGGGGCCCTACGAGCAGTACTTC. It is translated as CASSQEGPYEQYF.

The chain links TRBV6-5 to TRBJ2-2; 8 bases are a match to TRBD1. V gave up 7 bases and J gave up 4 bases; unmatched junction bases: 8. The CDR3 is 15 residues long. Germline-derived CDR1 and CDR2 are MNHEY and SVGAGI. The CDR3 DNA is TGTGCCAGCAAACCGGACAGGGTTAGCACCGGGGAGCTGTTTTTT. Encoded protein: CASKPDRVSTGELFF.

This chain connects TRBV19 to TRBJ2-7; maybe TRBD1 (7 bases). CDR3 length equals 14 residues. V was trimmed by 3 bases and J by 3 bases, leaving 12 bases between them. The germline V gene has CDR1 LNHDA and CDR2 SQIVND (reference sequence). The CDR3 reads CASSIAGQNYEQYF. As DNA, the CDR3 is TGTGCCAGTAGTATTGCGGGACAGAACTACGAGCAGTACTTC.

This chain uses TRBV30 with TRBJ2-7; TRBD1 is a possible D gene (6 bases). V lost 6 bases to trimming and J lost 3 bases, with 18 bases between them. In germline, CDR1 is GTSNPN, CDR2 SVGIG (reference sequence). The CDR3 contains 14 residues. The CDR3, as DNA: TGTGCCTGCCGTCGGCAGGGGACCCTCTACGAGCAGTACTTC. The encoded protein is CACRRQGTLYEQYF. Complete variable domain (other parts from reference TRBV30 and TRBJ2-7): SQTIHQWPATLVQPVGSPLSLECTVEGTSNPNLYWYRQAAGRGLQLLFYSVGIGQISSEVPQNLSASRPQDRQFILSSKKLLLSDSGFYLCACRRQGTLYEQYFGPGTRLTVT.

The chain has TRBV6-5 and TRBJ1-2; the match to TRBD1 covers 10 bases. The CDR3 contains 15 residues. V lost 7 bases and J lost 6; bases outside the gene matches: 11. Per the germline V gene, CDR1 is MNHEY and CDR2 is SVGAGI. This chain's CDR3 is CASNPMDRGYDGYTF. The CDR3 DNA follows: TGTGCCAGCAACCCAATGGACAGGGGGTATGATGGCTACACCTTC.

V usage is TRBV27 and J usage is TRBJ2-7; 8 bases match TRBD2. The length of the CDR3 is 16 residues. Per germline, CDR1 MNHEY and CDR2 SMNVEV (reference sequence). Unmatched junction bases numbered 6, after V lost 2 bases and J lost 0 bases. The CDR3 spells CASSLESGSYSYEQYF. CDR3 sequence (DNA): TGTGCCAGCAGTTTAGAGAGCGGGAGTTACTCCTACGAGCAGTACTTC.

The chain employs TRBV28 and TRBJ1-4, with D unresolved. In germline, CDR1 is MDHEN, CDR2 SYDVKM. V lost 6 bases and J lost 8, with 16 bases in between. The CDR3 is 14 amino acids. DNA of the CDR3: TGTGCCAGCAGACCGTTCTTAGGAGAAGAAAAACTGTTTTTT. It is translated as CASRPFLGEEKLFF.

The chain employs TRBV18 and TRBJ1-1; D not certain. The V and J ends lost 3 bases and 2 bases respectively, with 13 bases between them. In germline, CDR1 is KGHSH, CDR2 LQKENI. The CDR3 length is 15 residues. The CDR3 bases are TGTGCCAGCTCACCTACAAGCGGATTTAACACTGAAGCTTTCTTT. This translates into CASSPTSGFNTEAFF.

This clone was seen a single time. This rearrangement joins TRBV5-1 to TRBJ2-7; D is uncertain. Germline values: CDR1 SGHRS, CDR2 YFSETQ. The V end was cut by 4 bases, the J end by 2 bases, with 13 bases between. The CDR3 has 14 amino acids. The chain's CDR3 is CASSPAPAPYEQYF. The CDR3 nucleotides read TGCGCCAGCAGCCCAGCGCCCGCCCCCTACGAGCAGTACTTC.

The V call is TRBV19, the J call TRBJ2-7, with 7 bases matching TRBD1. The CDR3 has 13 residues. Germline lookup yields CDR1 LNHDA and CDR2 SQIVND (reference sequence). With V trimmed by 5 bases and J by 3 bases, 4 bases remained unmatched. The CDR3 DNA follows: TGTGCCAGTAGTTCGACAGGGCGCTACGAGCAGTACTTC. Protein: CASSSTGRYEQYF.

The chain has TRBV7-9 and TRBJ2-1; 7 bases are a match to TRBD1. This CDR3 is built from 16 residues. Trimming at V came to 3 bases and at J to 5 bases, leaving 10 bases not matched to a gene. Germline loops: CDR1 SEHNR, CDR2 FQNEAQ (reference sequence). CDR3 sequence (DNA): TGTGCCAGCAGCTTGACGAGGGGACAGTATAACAATGAGCAGTTCTTC. As protein: CASSLTRGQYNNEQFF.

This clone was recorded once. The genes are TRBV5-6 and TRBJ1-2, with D maybe TRBD1 (5 bases). The CDR3 length is 14 residues. V lost 6 bases to trimming and J lost 4 bases, with 16 bases between them. Per germline, CDR1 SGHDT and CDR2 YYEEEE. The CDR3 sequence: CASIDRDYGYGYTF. CDR3 nucleotide sequence: TGTGCCAGCATCGACCGGGACTACGGCTATGGCTACACCTTC. The whole variable domain, remainder taken from reference TRBV5-6 and TRBJ1-2, is DAGVTQSPTHLIKTRGQQVTLRCSPKSGHDTVSWYQQALGQGPQFIFQYYEEEERQRGNFPDRFSGHQFPNYSSELNVNALLLGDSALYLCASIDRDYGYGYTFGSGTRLTVV.

The rearrangement joins TRBV30 to TRBJ1-2, with no clear D. CDR1 and CDR2 from the germline V gene are GTSNPN and SVGIG (reference sequence). Deletions cut 3 bases from V and 1 base from J, with 15 bases between. This CDR3 is built from 15 residues. The CDR3, as DNA: TGTGCCTGGAGCCCCATAGCGGGGAGTAACTATGGCTACACCTTC. Protein product: CAWSPIAGSNYGYTF.

A few counts support this clone. The rearrangement uses TRBV28 and TRBJ1-4; 7 bases match TRBD1. From germline, CDR1 is MDHEN and CDR2 SYDVKM. CDR3 size: 14 residues. Trimming took 6 bases from V and 13 from J; bases not matched to a gene: 14. The CDR3 DNA reads TGTGCCAGCAGCCCTACGACAGGGTACCTTAGACTGTTTTTT. It is translated as CASSPTTGYLRLFF.

The V gene is TRBV18, the J gene TRBJ2-7; TRBD1 is a possible D gene (6 bases). The V gene's germline CDR1 is KGHSH and CDR2 LQKENI. Trimming took 4 bases from V and 4 from J, leaving 11 bases between them. The CDR3 contains 13 residues. Here the CDR3 reads CASSRRTEYEQYF. CDR3 nucleotides: TGTGCCAGCTCACGCAGGACAGAATACGAGCAGTACTTC. Combining the CDR3 with reference TRBV18 and TRBJ2-7 gives the whole variable domain NAGVMQNPRHLVRRRGQEARLRCSPMKGHSHVYWYRQLPEEGLKFMVYLQKENIIDESGMPKERFSAEFPKEGPSILRIQQVVRGDSAAYFCASSRRTEYEQYFGPGTRLTVT.

The J gene is TRBJ1-5, the V gene TRBV10-3; D gene unclear. The V and J ends lost 8 bases and 0 bases respectively, with 23 bases between them. CDR1 is ENHRY and CDR2 is SYGVKD in the germline V gene. There are 18 residues in the CDR3. The CDR3 region has the DNA TGTGCCATCCACCAGTTTGGGTCACAGAGAGATAGCAATCAGCCCCAGCATTTT. Its translation: CAIHQFGSQRDSNQPQHF.

The V call is TRBV28, the J call TRBJ2-7; TRBD1 matches at 8 bases. Germline V gene sequence: CDR1 MDHEN, CDR2 SYDVKM. J gave up 7 bases and V 1 base, and 6 bases lay outside the gene matches. The length of the CDR3 is 14 residues. The CDR3 reads CASSLLQGAGEQYF. CDR3 nucleotides: TGTGCCAGCAGTTTATTGCAGGGGGCAGGGGAGCAGTACTTC.

J is TRBJ1-1 and V is TRBV2, with D unresolved. Trimming stripped 4 bases from V and 3 bases from J, with 9 bases between. The CDR3 is 13 residues long. Germline values: CDR1 SNHLY, CDR2 FYNNEI. CDR3 residues: CASSVDGDTEAFF. The CDR3 coding sequence is TGTGCCAGCAGTGTAGACGGGGACACTGAAGCTTTCTTT.

The table lists this clone with a few counts. The chain recombines TRBV5-4 with TRBJ2-1; 9 positions match TRBD2. Germline V gene data show CDR1 as SGHNT and CDR2 as YYREEE (reference sequence). The CDR3 runs to 15 residues. V was pared by 0 bases and J by 7 bases, with 5 bases of the junction left unmatched. The CDR3 DNA follows: TGTGCCAGCAGCTTGGTCCTAGCGGGGAGGAATGAGCAGTTCTTC. Its protein is CASSLVLAGRNEQFF.